This TCR beta chain was obtained from a study of T-cell reconstitution after alpha-beta-depleted transplantation in children (TCRdb year 2016). In the study overall: T-cell immune reconstitution after TCRalphabeta/CD19-depleted allogeneic hematopoietic cell transplantation in children was quantitatively tracked in the study by means of TCR repertoire profiling.

Reading the germline V gene (reference sequence) gives CDR1 GTSNPN and CDR2 SVGIG. The junction shows trimming of 1 base on V and 3 bases on J, plus 10 bases between the germline ends. The CDR3 contains 13 residues, cysteine and phenylalanine counted. Only CDR3 DNA is held: 39 bases, read in frame from base 1. This clonotype turned up a few times. Which antigen it targets is not known. No much larger clone is present one base from it, and per-base qualities are unavailable. Library construction relied on PCR. The sequencer listed for this sample is Illumina HiSeq 2500. Molecular barcoding was employed in the preparation of TCR libraries, with unique molecular identifiers being used to normalize TCRbeta repertoire quantification. TCRdb trimmed public reads at Q25 via fastp, called clones via MiXCR and kept in-frame beta chains. Rows are unified per CDR3 protein, each entry keeping the most common DNA and genes. The sample contains roughly 500,000 distinct CDR3 sequences, around 16% of them found a single time. The biggest ten clones account for 3.3% of the sample.

This clonotype originated in a human donor who donated a stem cell graft to a child with acute lymphoblastic leukemia. The chain links TRBV30 with TRBJ2-7, with no confident D gene call. The source material was PBMCs from the stem cell graft donor, sampled from the stem cell graft. The CDR3 has the sequence CAWSGGRGYEQYF. The DNA reads as follows: TGTGCCTGGAGTGGAGGCAGAGGCTACGAGCAGTACTTC.